One T cell receptor beta chain is described in this entry. Clones were sequenced by immunoSEQ multiplex PCR, and TCRdb holds only the in-frame ones, with some missing. The sample has 140,000 to 150,000 clones, 86% seen once. The J segment lost 8 bases and the V segment lost 5 bases, leaving 12 bases of the junction unmatched. Per germline, CDR1 MNHEY and CDR2 SMNVEV (reference sequence). The CDR3 is made up of 16 amino acids. The recovered donors of Cohort 3 showed two negative PCRs, clearance, or symptom resolution. The data were taken from a study of blood T cell repertoires in COVID-19. Looking at the study overall: T cells, B-cell-depleted T cells, or PBMCs provided the cDNA or gDNA that served as material.

This TCR was recovered from a man aged 45 to 65 who had recovered from COVID-19. The specimen sequenced was PBMCs or T cells enriched from blood (not recorded which). The J gene is TRBJ1-4, the V gene TRBV27; TRBD1 matches 9 bases. The CDR3 DNA is TGTGCCAGCAGTCGAAAACCCGGGACAGGGAGCGAAAAACTGTTTTTT. Its protein product is CASSRKPGTGSEKLFF.